This passage covers 32 T cell receptor beta chains from one sample sequenced in a study of CD8 T cells in Susac syndrome. Random hexamers were used to reverse transcribe the RNA input (about 0.45 to 1 ug). TCRdb re-called the immunoSEQ multiplex PCR reads through MiXCR, storing one row per CDR3 protein. Among just under 150,000 distinct CDR3 sequences, less than 95% were seen once, and the ten largest hold roughly 0.083%. Sample: CD4+ T cells from PBMCs. The receptors here all came from a human donor in good health.

This clonotype occurred once. The CDR3 DNA sequence: TGTGCCACCTGGCGCGGGACAGGGATATCTGGGGCCAACGTCCTGACTTTC. Translation: CATWRGTGISGANVLTF. This rearrangement joins TRBV24-1 to TRBJ2-6, with TRBD1 matching over 9 bases. V lost 9 bases and J lost 1; bases outside the gene matches: 9. CDR1 is KGHDR, CDR2 SFDVKD, per germline. There are 17 residues in the CDR3.

The V gene is TRBV20-1, the J gene TRBJ2-3; a weak D match, TRBD2 (6 bases). This CDR3 region has 14 residues. Germline lookup yields CDR1 DFQATT and CDR2 SNEGSKA (reference sequence). Trimming removed 6 bases from V and 2 bases from J, with 15 bases in between. Here the CDR3 reads CSAITGTYTDTQYF. CDR3 DNA: TGCAGTGCAATAACCGGGACTTACACAGATACGCAGTATTTT.

The rearrangement links TRBV5-4 to TRBJ2-7; D unclear. Germline V CDR1 and CDR2: SGHNT, YYREEE (reference sequence). CDR3 length: 12 amino acids. With 3 bases removed from V and 1 base from J, the gap between germline ends came to 5 bases. CDR3 nucleotide sequence: TGTGCCAGCAGCTCTCCTTCCTACGAGCAGTACTTC. Protein sequence: CASSSPSYEQYF.

The CDR3 region is CASRTGNRNQPQHF. DNA for the CDR3: TGTGCCAGCAGGACAGGCAACCGAAATCAGCCCCAGCATTTT. The chain links TRBV12-3 or TRBV12-4 to TRBJ1-5; D is perhaps TRBD1 (6 bases). V was clipped by 6 bases and J by 4 bases, with 13 bases between them. The CDR3 is made up of 14 amino acids.

This clonotype was counted once. This chain joins TRBV6-6 and TRBJ1-3, with D possibly TRBD1 on 5 matching bases. V was cut by 0 bases and J by 3 bases, with 6 bases left in between. Germline V gene data show CDR1 as MNHNY and CDR2 as SVGAGI (reference sequence). The CDR3 is made up of 14 amino acids. The CDR3 DNA reads as TGTGCCAGCAGTTACTCAGGGGATGGAAACACCATATATTTT. It is translated as CASSYSGDGNTIYF.

The V call is TRBV6-2 or TRBV6-3, the J call TRBJ1-1, with TRBD1 matching 7 bases. The V segment lost 6 bases and the J segment 5 bases; nucleotides outside the gene matches: 6. Per the germline V gene, CDR1 is MNHEY and CDR2 is SVGEGT. The CDR3 is 13 amino acids. CDR3 nucleotides: TGTGCCAGCAGGGGAACAGGGGTTACTGAAGCTTTCTTT. Translated, it gives CASRGTGVTEAFF.

V gene TRBV4-1 combines with J gene TRBJ2-5; 9 bases agree with TRBD2. With 5 bases clipped from V and 4 bases from J, the junction kept 14 bases outside the gene matches. This CDR3 spans 17 amino acids. CDR1 and CDR2 (germline): MGHRA, YSYEKL. CDR3 loop: CASSFSRGSGRTETQYF. The CDR3, as DNA: TGCGCCAGCAGCTTTTCCCGGGGGAGCGGGAGGACAGAGACCCAGTACTTC.

There are a few counts of this clonotype. V gene TRBV20-1 combines with J gene TRBJ1-1; TRBD1 is a possible D gene (6 bases). This CDR3 is built from 13 residues. V was cut by 3 bases and J by 0 bases, with 8 bases left in between. Germline CDR1 and CDR2: DFQATT and SNEGSKA (reference sequence). CDR3 protein: CSARRTVNTEAFF. CDR3 DNA: TGCAGTGCTAGGCGGACAGTGAACACTGAAGCTTTCTTT.

V and J are TRBV2 and TRBJ2-7, with D perhaps matching TRBD2 (6 bases). Germline V CDR1 and CDR2: SNHLY, FYNNEI. The V and J ends lost 6 bases and 3 bases respectively, with 12 bases between them. CDR3 size: 13 residues. This CDR3 is CASRGGSNYEQYF. The CDR3 DNA is TGTGCCAGCAGGGGAGGCAGCAACTACGAGCAGTACTTC.

The V gene is TRBV9, the J gene TRBJ2-2, with 14 bases fitting TRBD2. The trim removed 3 bases at V and 7 bases at J, leaving 8 bases unmatched. The CDR3 runs 17 residues. Germline CDR1 SGDLS, CDR2 YYNGEE. CDR3 nucleotides: TGTGCCAGCAGCGAAGTGGGACTAGCGGGAGCTGTCGGGGAGCTGTTTTTT. This translates into CASSEVGLAGAVGELFF.

CDR3 protein: CASSLPSGRVNNEQFF. CDR3 nucleotides: TGTGCCAGCAGTTTGCCTAGCGGGAGAGTTAACAATGAGCAGTTCTTC. The chain employs TRBV12-3 or TRBV12-4 and TRBJ2-1; 10 bases fit TRBD2. Trimming cost V 3 bases and J 5 bases; bases outside gene matches: 7. The CDR3 is 16 amino acids.

The chain has TRBV2 and TRBJ1-1; TRBD1 is a possible D gene (5 bases). Germline V gene sequence: CDR1 SNHLY, CDR2 FYNNEI. V shed 2 bases and J shed 3 bases, with 7 bases lying between them. The CDR3 loop spans 13 amino acids. The CDR3 reads CASSEQGYTEAFF. The CDR3 nucleotides read TGTGCCAGCAGTGAACAGGGATACACTGAAGCTTTCTTT.

This clonotype was seen a single time. A junction end diverges from the germline sequence, so it may reflect a read error. The chain recombines TRBV28 with TRBJ2-7, with 9 bases aligning to TRBD2. The V gene's germline CDR1 is MDHEN and CDR2 SYDVKM. The CDR3 is 14 residues long. For the CDR3, the DNA is TGTGCCAGCACTTTAGCGGGAGCGTTCTACGAGCAGTACTTC. Protein: CASTLAGAFYEQYF.

The chain uses TRBV6-5 and TRBJ1-1, with TRBD1 identical over 8 bases. CDR1 is MNHEY and CDR2 is SVGAGI in the germline V gene. The CDR3 spans 14 residues. Trimming took 6 bases from V and 5 from J; bases not matched to a gene: 8. The CDR3 DNA reads TGTGCCAGCAGGTATCAGGGGGCGCGAACTGAAGCTTTCTTT. It codes for CASRYQGARTEAFF.

The chain recombines TRBV10-3 with TRBJ2-3; D remains unclear. Germline CDR1 reads ENHRY; CDR2 reads SYGVKD. The CDR3 loop spans 16 amino acids. V dropped 0 bases and J dropped 3 bases, with 13 bases sitting between them. CDR3 residues: CAISESLSLGTDTQYF. In nucleotides, the CDR3 is TGTGCCATCAGTGAGTCGCTCAGCCTGGGTACAGATACGCAGTATTTT.

The chain combines TRBV30 with TRBJ1-2, with D possibly TRBD1 on 6 matching bases. This CDR3 region has 12 residues. CDR1 is GTSNPN, CDR2 SVGIG, per germline (reference sequence). V was pared by 4 bases and J by 8 bases, with 14 bases between. This chain's CDR3 is CAWTNRVQGYTF. In DNA form, the CDR3 reads TGTGCCTGGACCAACAGGGTACAGGGCTACACCTTC.

The rearrangement uses TRBV7-2 and TRBJ2-1; 12 bases line up with TRBD2. Germline assignment: CDR1 SGHTA and CDR2 FQGNSA. Trimming at V came to 5 bases and at J to 10 bases, leaving 6 bases not matched to a gene. This CDR3 is built from 14 residues. The CDR3 spells CASSPGLAGREQFF. The CDR3, as DNA: TGTGCCAGCAGCCCCGGACTAGCGGGGCGGGAGCAGTTCTTC.

The chain has TRBV19 and TRBJ2-3; TRBD2 is a possible D gene (8 bases). Germline lookup yields CDR1 LNHDA and CDR2 SQIVND (reference sequence). Trimming shortened V by 2 bases and J by 1 base, and 19 bases separated the two germline ends. The CDR3 sequence is 18 residues long. The CDR3 here is CASSIRGPSGLGTDTQYF. The CDR3 coding sequence is TGTGCCAGTAGTATAAGGGGGCCTAGCGGGCTCGGCACAGATACGCAGTATTTT.

The V gene is TRBV5-1, the J gene TRBJ2-5; tentatively, D is TRBD1 (5 bases). The V gene lost 2 bases and the J gene lost 5 bases, with 13 bases spanning the gap. Germline CDR1 is SGHRS and CDR2 is YFSETQ. The CDR3 runs to 14 residues. CDR3: CASSLTGKMETQYF. DNA for the CDR3: TGCGCCAGCAGCTTAACAGGAAAAATGGAGACCCAGTACTTC.

A single count supports this clonotype. The V and J genes are TRBV11-2 and TRBJ2-6; D is unresolved. The CDR3 runs to 17 residues. The germline V and J ends were trimmed by 1 base and 0 bases, with 10 bases remaining between them. Germline CDR1 and CDR2: SGHAT and FQNNGV. The CDR3 spells CASSLAPGYSGANVLTF. Written as DNA, the CDR3 is TGTGCCAGCAGCTTAGCTCCAGGTTACTCTGGGGCCAACGTCCTGACTTTC.

DNA for the CDR3: TGTGCCACGCAGAAGACAGGTCGGGGCTACACCTTC. It yields the protein CATQKTGRGYTF. The rearrangement links TRBV10-3 to TRBJ1-2; possibly TRBD1 for D (6 bases). This CDR3 is built from 12 residues. The germline CDR1 and CDR2 sequences are ENHRY and SYGVKD. V was cut by 10 bases and J by 8 bases, with 17 bases left in between.

J is TRBJ1-4 and V is TRBV3-1; weak D call: TRBD1 (5 bases). This CDR3 comprises 14 residues. Germline loops: CDR1 LGHDT, CDR2 YNNKEL (reference sequence). V dropped 4 bases and J dropped 7 bases, with 13 bases sitting between them. CDR3 DNA sequence: TGTGCCAGCAGCCTTACAGGAACAGGTGAAAAACTGTTTTTT. It specifies CASSLTGTGEKLFF.

The rearrangement uses TRBV20-1 and TRBJ2-3; 8 bases are a match to TRBD2. Looked up from germline, CDR1 is DFQATT and CDR2 is SNEGSKA (reference sequence). The J segment lost 3 bases and the V segment lost 6 bases, leaving 8 bases of the junction unmatched. This CDR3 comprises 14 residues. The CDR3 loop is CSAVRLARTDTQYF. CDR3 DNA sequence: TGCAGTGCCGTTAGACTAGCGCGTACAGATACGCAGTATTTT.

This rearrangement joins TRBV28 to TRBJ1-2, with 12 bases that match TRBD1. Germline values: CDR1 MDHEN, CDR2 SYDVKM. The CDR3 sequence is 15 residues long. V was pared by 1 base and J by 8 bases, with 5 bases of the junction left unmatched. The CDR3 DNA follows: TGTGCCAGCAGTTTATCGGGACAGGGGGCCTGGGGCTACACCTTC. Protein sequence: CASSLSGQGAWGYTF.

The chain uses TRBV20-1 and TRBJ1-2; D not resolved. Germline V lookup: CDR1 DFQATT, CDR2 SNEGSKA (reference sequence). CDR3 length equals 12 residues. Trimming removed 6 bases from V and 4 bases from J, with 12 bases in between. The CDR3 sequence: CSANSGRYGYTF. Here the CDR3 DNA reads TGCAGTGCCAACTCTGGGCGCTATGGCTACACCTTC.

The rearrangement uses TRBV9 and TRBJ1-1; TRBD1 matches at 8 bases. With V trimmed by 4 bases and J by 1 base, 9 bases remained unmatched. Germline V gene sequence: CDR1 SGDLS, CDR2 YYNGEE. There are 16 residues in the CDR3. In DNA, the CDR3 is TGTGCCAGCAGCCCTTGGGACAGGCCATCGAACACTGAAGCTTTCTTT. It is translated as CASSPWDRPSNTEAFF. Together with reference TRBV9 and TRBJ1-1, the CDR3 gives the full variable domain: DSGVTQTPKHLITATGQRVTLRCSPRSGDLSVYWYQQSLDQGLQFLIQYYNGEERAKGNILERFSAQQFPDLHSELNLSSLELGDSALYFCASSPWDRPSNTEAFFGQGTRLTVV.

The chain couples TRBV29-1 to TRBJ1-1; 12 positions match TRBD1. Germline trimming cut 6 bases from V and 4 bases from J; bases unmatched to any gene: 9. Germline-derived CDR1 and CDR2 are SQVTM and ANQGSEA. CDR3 length equals 15 residues. The CDR3 DNA is TGCAGCGTCGCCCCGGGACAGGGGGCGGGCACTGAAGCTTTCTTT. Protein product: CSVAPGQGAGTEAFF.

The J gene is TRBJ1-1, the V gene TRBV28; TRBD1 matches 9 bases. The CDR3 is made up of 18 amino acids. V lost 5 bases and J lost 3; bases outside the gene matches: 16. Germline CDR1 and CDR2: MDHEN and SYDVKM. The CDR3 DNA follows: TGTGCCAGCAGTCCACTCCTGGGGCGGGACAGGGCTGACACTGAAGCTTTCTTT. This encodes CASSPLLGRDRADTEAFF. The whole variable domain, filled in from reference TRBV28 and TRBJ1-1, reads DVKVTQSSRYLVKRTGEKVFLECVQDMDHENMFWYRQDPGLGLRLIYFSYDVKMKEKGDIPEGYSVSREKKERFSLILESASTNQTSMYLCASSPLLGRDRADTEAFFGQGTRLTVV.

The gene calls are TRBV20-1 and TRBJ2-7; 10 nucleotides align to TRBD2. Per germline, CDR1 DFQATT and CDR2 SNEGSKA (reference sequence). With 6 bases clipped from V and 7 bases from J, the junction kept 15 bases outside the gene matches. This CDR3 contains 15 residues. The CDR3 spells CSALRGGSGRREQYF. The CDR3 nucleotides are TGCAGTGCCCTTCGCGGGGGTAGCGGGAGGAGGGAGCAGTACTTC.

This chain's CDR3 is CASRTGVLNTEAFF. The CDR3, as DNA: TGTGCCAGCCGGACAGGGGTATTGAACACTGAAGCTTTCTTT. This chain links TRBV19 with TRBJ1-1; 9 bases agree with TRBD1. The CDR3 is made up of 14 amino acids. After removal of 9 bases from V and 0 bases from J, the junction contained 5 bases not matched to a gene. CDR1 and CDR2 (germline): LNHDA, SQIVND (reference sequence).

The chain recombines TRBV3-1 with TRBJ2-7; TRBD2 is a possible D gene (5 bases). The V gene lost 4 bases and the J gene lost 0 bases, with 16 bases spanning the gap. The germline gives CDR1 LGHDT, CDR2 YNNKEL (reference sequence). The CDR3 spans 16 residues. CDR3 residues: CASSPLFERNSYEQYF. CDR3 DNA sequence: TGTGCCAGCAGCCCTCTCTTTGAGCGGAACTCCTACGAGCAGTACTTC.

The gene calls are TRBV2 and TRBJ2-2; D not resolved. CDR1 is SNHLY, CDR2 FYNNEI, per germline. Trimming shortened V by 3 bases and J by 4 bases, and 6 bases separated the two germline ends. This CDR3 contains 13 residues. CDR3 DNA sequence: TGTGCCAGCAGTGAGACGGGCACCGGGGAGCTGTTTTTT. Translated, it gives CASSETGTGELFF.